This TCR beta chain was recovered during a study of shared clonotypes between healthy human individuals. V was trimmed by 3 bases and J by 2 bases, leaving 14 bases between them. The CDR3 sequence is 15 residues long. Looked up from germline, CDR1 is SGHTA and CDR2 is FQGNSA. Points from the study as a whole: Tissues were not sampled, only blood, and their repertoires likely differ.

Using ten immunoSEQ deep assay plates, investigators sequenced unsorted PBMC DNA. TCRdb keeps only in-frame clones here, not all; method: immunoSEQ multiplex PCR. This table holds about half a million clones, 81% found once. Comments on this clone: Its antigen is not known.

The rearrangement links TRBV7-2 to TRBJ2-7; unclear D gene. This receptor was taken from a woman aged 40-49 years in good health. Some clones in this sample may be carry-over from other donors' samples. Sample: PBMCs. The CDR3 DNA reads TGTGCCAGCAGCTTGGTCCCTCTCCCAACCTACGAGCAGTACTTC. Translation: CASSLVPLPTYEQYF.